This T cell receptor beta chain originates from a study of blood T cell repertoires in COVID-19. As for the study in general: Sample material is recorded as cDNA or gDNA derived from T cells, B-cell-depleted T cells, or PBMCs.

Trimming took off 6 bases at V and 2 bases at J, with 11 bases between the two ends. In germline, CDR1 is MDHEN, CDR2 SYDVKM. This CDR3 region has 13 residues. Per the authors' pipeline: Estimation of nucleated cell counts was performed using reference gene primer amplification. Assay: immunoSEQ multiplex PCR; the TCRdb copy retains only in-frame clones and omits some. D and trimming were read from the DNA, whereas the V and J calls and clone size are those reported in that table. This sample has roughly 100,000 clones, with approximately 85% found just once. The material sequenced was peripheral blood. The chain is built from TRBV28 and TRBJ2-7, with D tentatively TRBD1 (6 bases). The clonotype originates from a woman of 80 years or more with active or convalescent COVID-19. CDR3 region: CASSLGQPYEQYF. CDR3 in DNA: TGTGCCAGCAGCCTAGGACAGCCCTACGAGCAGTACTTC.